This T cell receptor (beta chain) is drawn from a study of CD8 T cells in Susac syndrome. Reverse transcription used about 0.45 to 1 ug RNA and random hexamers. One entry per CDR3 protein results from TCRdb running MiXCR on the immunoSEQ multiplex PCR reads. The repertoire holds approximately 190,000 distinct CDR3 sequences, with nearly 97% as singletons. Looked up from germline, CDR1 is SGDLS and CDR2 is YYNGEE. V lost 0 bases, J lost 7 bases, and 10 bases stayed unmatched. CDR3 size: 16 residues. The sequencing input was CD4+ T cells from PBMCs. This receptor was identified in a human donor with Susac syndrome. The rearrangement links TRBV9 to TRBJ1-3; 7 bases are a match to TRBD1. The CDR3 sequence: CASSVGGQGVKNTIYF. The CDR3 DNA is TGTGCCAGCAGCGTAGGCGGGCAGGGGGTCAAGAACACCATATATTTT.